This is a list of T cell receptor beta chains from one sample in a study of T cell responses to AZD1222 COVID-19 vaccine. Data came from immunoSEQ multiplex PCR; TCRdb stores just in-frame clones and leaves some out. Of about 130,000 clones in the sample, approximately 88% are singletons; the top ten hold about 1.6%. Sequences were derived from peripheral blood, sampled on day 0 of AZD1222 vaccination. These receptor sequences come from an adult in good health. Both conserved end residues are part of each CDR3. The order of the fields is J gene, clone size, V gene, D gene, CDR3 length, CDR3 protein, CDR3 DNA. A D gene is named only where the DNA matches it firmly. Expanded clones are given a class, and other clones once, few, many or no size at all.

j_call: TRBJ1-1
clone_size: once
v_call: TRBV7-9
d_call: -
cdr3_length: 16
cdr3_aa: CASSLGATGTGLEAFF
cdr3_nt: TGTGCCAGCAGCTTAGGGGCAACGGGAACGGGCCTTGAAGCTTTCTTT

j_call: TRBJ2-7
clone_size: -
v_call: TRBV5-1
d_call: TRBD2
cdr3_length: 16
cdr3_aa: CASSPILAGQAYEQYF
cdr3_nt: TGCGCCAGCAGCCCTATTCTAGCGGGCCAGGCCTACGAGCAGTACTTC

j_call: TRBJ1-2
clone_size: -
v_call: TRBV6-5
d_call: TRBD1
cdr3_length: 14
cdr3_aa: CAIATDRANYGYTF
cdr3_nt: TGTGCCATCGCCACGGACAGGGCTAACTATGGCTACACCTTC

j_call: TRBJ2-2
clone_size: -
v_call: TRBV28
d_call: -
cdr3_length: 13
cdr3_aa: CATDRANTGELFF
cdr3_nt: TGTGCCACTGACCGGGCGAACACCGGGGAGCTGTTTTTT

j_call: TRBJ1-5
clone_size: -
v_call: TRBV19
d_call: TRBD1
cdr3_length: 15
cdr3_aa: CASSGDRGGNQPQHF
cdr3_nt: TGTGCCAGTAGTGGGGACAGAGGAGGCAATCAGCCCCAGCATTTT

j_call: TRBJ2-2
clone_size: -
v_call: TRBV28
d_call: TRBD2
cdr3_length: 15
cdr3_aa: CASSASGRGTGELFF
cdr3_nt: TGTGCCAGCAGTGCCAGCGGGAGAGGCACCGGGGAGCTGTTTTTT

j_call: TRBJ1-1
clone_size: -
v_call: TRBV5-1
d_call: -
cdr3_length: 15
cdr3_aa: CASSPGHYLNTEAFF
cdr3_nt: TGCGCCAGCAGCCCGGGTCACTATTTGAACACTGAAGCTTTCTTT

j_call: TRBJ1-2
clone_size: -
v_call: TRBV7-8
d_call: -
cdr3_length: 14
cdr3_aa: CASSLVRVVVGYTF
cdr3_nt: TGTGCCAGCAGCTTGGTTCGGGTTGTGGTTGGCTACACCTTC

j_call: TRBJ2-7
clone_size: -
v_call: TRBV6-2/TRBV6-3
d_call: -
cdr3_length: 13
cdr3_aa: CASRPNRDNEQYF
cdr3_nt: TGTGCCAGCAGACCTAACAGGGACAACGAGCAGTACTTC

j_call: TRBJ2-7
clone_size: few
v_call: TRBV3-1/TRBV3-2
d_call: -
cdr3_length: 15
cdr3_aa: CASSREAKVSYEQYF
cdr3_nt: TGTGCCAGCAGCCGTGAGGCGAAGGTCTCCTACGAGCAGTACTTC

j_call: TRBJ1-5
clone_size: -
v_call: TRBV12-3/TRBV12-4
d_call: -
cdr3_length: 12
cdr3_aa: CASTLPGRPQHF
cdr3_nt: TGTGCCAGCACTCTCCCGGGTCGGCCCCAGCATTTT

j_call: TRBJ2-2
clone_size: -
v_call: TRBV27
d_call: -
cdr3_length: 13
cdr3_aa: CASSLRGTGELFF
cdr3_nt: TGTGCCAGCAGTTTACGGGGGACCGGGGAGCTGTTTTTT

j_call: TRBJ2-2
clone_size: -
v_call: TRBV28
d_call: TRBD2
cdr3_length: 16
cdr3_aa: CASNSGTSGVQRILFF
cdr3_nt: TGTGCCAGCAACTCCGGGACTAGCGGGGTCCAAAGAATTCTGTTTTTT

j_call: TRBJ2-7
clone_size: once
v_call: TRBV6-5
d_call: -
cdr3_length: 11
cdr3_aa: CASSYSAKQYF
cdr3_nt: TGTGCCAGCAGTTACTCGGCGAAGCAGTACTTC

j_call: TRBJ2-1
clone_size: -
v_call: TRBV9
d_call: TRBD1
cdr3_length: 15
cdr3_aa: CASSVWGQGMEGQFF
cdr3_nt: TGTGCCAGCAGCGTATGGGGACAGGGCATGGAGGGGCAGTTCTTC

j_call: TRBJ2-2
clone_size: -
v_call: TRBV7-9
d_call: TRBD2
cdr3_length: 18
cdr3_aa: CASSPSRYLAGVTGELFF
cdr3_nt: TGTGCCAGCAGCCCCAGTCGTTATCTAGCGGGAGTTACCGGGGAGCTGTTTTTT

j_call: TRBJ2-1
clone_size: -
v_call: TRBV9
d_call: TRBD2
cdr3_length: 17
cdr3_aa: CASSHAQGTSGSNEQFF
cdr3_nt: TGTGCCAGCAGCCATGCGCAAGGGACTAGCGGGAGCAATGAGCAGTTCTTC

j_call: TRBJ2-7
clone_size: -
v_call: TRBV9
d_call: -
cdr3_length: 14
cdr3_aa: CASSDPLRPYEQYF
cdr3_nt: TGTGCCAGCAGCGATCCACTGCGCCCCTACGAGCAGTACTTC

j_call: TRBJ2-3
clone_size: -
v_call: TRBV18
d_call: TRBD2
cdr3_length: 19
cdr3_aa: CASSPPIPFAGDGADTQYF
cdr3_nt: TGTGCCAGCTCACCACCCATCCCCTTTGCGGGAGATGGTGCAGATACGCAGTATTTT

j_call: TRBJ2-1
clone_size: -
v_call: TRBV7-6
d_call: -
cdr3_length: 13
cdr3_aa: CASMGATYNEQFF
cdr3_nt: TGTGCCAGCATGGGGGCAACCTACAATGAGCAGTTCTTC

j_call: TRBJ1-1
clone_size: -
v_call: TRBV19
d_call: -
cdr3_length: 13
cdr3_aa: CASSAGSPPEAFF
cdr3_nt: TGTGCCAGTAGTGCTGGATCCCCTCCTGAAGCTTTCTTT

j_call: TRBJ2-1
clone_size: -
v_call: TRBV28
d_call: TRBD2
cdr3_length: 19
cdr3_aa: CASSRESGRSSYSYNEQFF
cdr3_nt: TGTGCCAGCAGCCGAGAAAGCGGGAGGTCTTCCTATTCCTACAATGAGCAGTTCTTC